The rows below give T cell receptor beta chains drawn from one sample of a study of blood T cell repertoires in COVID-19. Produced via immunoSEQ multiplex PCR; TCRdb's table is partial and in-frame only. Here the sample spans roughly 410,000 clones, 75% to 90% being singletons. The specimen sequenced was peripheral blood. The receptors were gathered from a middle-aged woman with COVID-19, enrolled during active disease. Both conserved end residues are part of each CDR3. Fields, in order: J gene, clone size, V gene, D gene, CDR3 length, CDR3 protein, CDR3 DNA. A D gene is named only where the DNA matches it firmly. Some rows have no size entry. The others give once, few or many, or a class for an expanded clone.

j_gene: TRBJ1-2; abundance: .; v_gene: TRBV6-6; d_gene: .; len: 14; CDR3aa: CASRATMGVYGYTF; CDR3nt: TGTGCCAGCAGGGCGACAATGGGTGTCTATGGCTACACCTTC
j_gene: TRBJ1-2; abundance: .; v_gene: TRBV28; d_gene: .; len: 13; CDR3aa: CASSPGVNYGYTF; CDR3nt: TGTGCCAGCAGCCCCGGGGTTAACTATGGCTACACCTTC
j_gene: TRBJ1-2; abundance: .; v_gene: TRBV27; d_gene: .; len: 13; CDR3aa: CASSKAGADGYTF; CDR3nt: TGTGCCAGCTCCAAGGCAGGGGCCGACGGCTACACCTTC
j_gene: TRBJ2-5; abundance: .; v_gene: TRBV20-1; d_gene: .; len: 11; CDR3aa: CSAGRGETQYF; CDR3nt: TGCAGTGCTGGGCGTGGGGAGACCCAGTACTTC
j_gene: TRBJ1-4; abundance: .; v_gene: TRBV24-1; d_gene: .; len: 15; CDR3aa: CATSDPTGPNEKLFF; CDR3nt: TGTGCCACCAGTGACCCAACAGGTCCTAATGAAAAACTGTTTTTT
j_gene: TRBJ2-6; abundance: .; v_gene: TRBV27; d_gene: TRBD1; len: 15; CDR3aa: CASGAGGSGANVLTF; CDR3nt: TGTGCCAGCGGAGCAGGGGGCTCTGGGGCCAACGTCCTGACTTTC
j_gene: TRBJ2-7; abundance: .; v_gene: TRBV19; d_gene: TRBD2; len: 16; CDR3aa: CASRKSGLAESYEQYF; CDR3nt: TGTGCCAGTAGAAAAAGCGGACTAGCGGAATCCTACGAGCAGTACTTC
j_gene: TRBJ1-1; abundance: .; v_gene: TRBV28; d_gene: .; len: 14; CDR3aa: CASRGWEGSGGVFF; CDR3nt: TGTGCCAGCAGGGGGTGGGAGGGCAGCGGTGGAGTGTTCTTT
j_gene: TRBJ1-5; abundance: .; v_gene: TRBV28; d_gene: .; len: 18; CDR3aa: CASSLSAQGLPYNQPQHF; CDR3nt: TGTGCCAGCAGTTTGAGTGCCCAGGGCCTACCCTACAATCAGCCCCAGCATTTT
j_gene: TRBJ1-5; abundance: .; v_gene: TRBV3-1/TRBV3-2; d_gene: TRBD1; len: 15; CDR3aa: CASSQGYRGDQPQHF; CDR3nt: TGTGCCAGCAGCCAAGGGTACAGGGGCGATCAGCCCCAGCATTTT
j_gene: TRBJ2-7; abundance: .; v_gene: TRBV5-6; d_gene: .; len: 12; CDR3aa: CASSGDSYEQYF; CDR3nt: TGTGCCAGCAGCGGAGACTCCTACGAGCAGTACTTC
j_gene: TRBJ2-2; abundance: .; v_gene: TRBV5-1; d_gene: TRBD2; len: 16; CDR3aa: CASTPLAAANTGELFF; CDR3nt: TGCGCCAGCACCCCGCTAGCGGCCGCGAACACCGGGGAGCTGTTTTTT
j_gene: TRBJ1-4; abundance: .; v_gene: TRBV6-5; d_gene: .; len: 13; CDR3aa: CAIGASEAEKLFF; CDR3nt: TGTGCGATTGGGGCCTCCGAGGCGGAAAAACTGTTTTTT
j_gene: TRBJ1-5; abundance: .; v_gene: TRBV15; d_gene: TRBD1; len: 15; CDR3aa: CATSRIRQGSQPQHF; CDR3nt: TGTGCCACCAGCAGGATTCGACAGGGAAGCCAGCCCCAGCATTTT
j_gene: TRBJ1-4; abundance: .; v_gene: TRBV7-9; d_gene: TRBD1; len: 16; CDR3aa: CASSLQGARTNEKLFF; CDR3nt: TGTGCCAGCAGCTTACAGGGGGCGAGAACTAATGAAAAACTGTTTTTT
j_gene: TRBJ2-2; abundance: .; v_gene: TRBV27; d_gene: .; len: 16; CDR3aa: CASRTLGHLNTGELFF; CDR3nt: TGTGCCAGCAGGACCCTGGGACACCTCAACACCGGGGAGCTGTTTTTT
j_gene: TRBJ1-4; abundance: .; v_gene: TRBV7-2; d_gene: TRBD1; len: 14; CDR3aa: CASSLRGLGEKLFF; CDR3nt: TGTGCCAGCAGCTTAAGGGGGCTTGGGGAAAAACTGTTTTTT
j_gene: TRBJ1-6; abundance: .; v_gene: TRBV6-5; d_gene: TRBD1; len: 14; CDR3aa: CASSLTGANSPLHF; CDR3nt: TGTGCCAGCAGTCTGACAGGGGCTAATTCACCCCTCCACTTT
j_gene: TRBJ1-1; abundance: .; v_gene: TRBV5-1; d_gene: .; len: 13; CDR3aa: CASRGLPNTEAFF; CDR3nt: TGCGCCAGCCGCGGGTTACCGAACACTGAAGCTTTCTTT
j_gene: TRBJ1-2; abundance: .; v_gene: TRBV19; d_gene: .; len: 12; CDR3aa: CASTQGSYGYTF; CDR3nt: TGTGCCAGCACCCAGGGCTCCTATGGCTACACCTTC
j_gene: TRBJ1-1; abundance: once; v_gene: TRBV3-1/TRBV3-2; d_gene: .; len: 15; CDR3aa: CASSQEEPMNTEAFF; CDR3nt: TGTGCCAGCAGCCAAGAAGAGCCTATGAACACTGAAGCTTTCTTT
j_gene: TRBJ1-3; abundance: .; v_gene: TRBV6-5; d_gene: .; len: 13; CDR3aa: CASREQRTAAEGF; CDR3nt: TGTGCCAGCAGGGAGCAAAGGACAGCGGCTGAGGGCTTT
j_gene: TRBJ2-7; abundance: .; v_gene: TRBV4-2; d_gene: .; len: 17; CDR3aa: CASSRSLQVSSTYEQYF; CDR3nt: TGTGCCAGCAGCCGCTCCCTACAGGTCAGTTCCACCTACGAGCAGTACTTC
j_gene: TRBJ2-7; abundance: .; v_gene: TRBV9; d_gene: .; len: 13; CDR3aa: CASSRTTAYEQYF; CDR3nt: TGTGCCAGCAGTCGAACGACAGCCTACGAGCAGTACTTC
j_gene: TRBJ1-1; abundance: few; v_gene: TRBV27; d_gene: .; len: 11; CDR3aa: CASSFSTEAFF; CDR3nt: TGTGCCAGCAGTTTTTCGACTGAAGCTTTCTTT
j_gene: TRBJ2-5; abundance: .; v_gene: TRBV18; d_gene: .; len: 12; CDR3aa: CASSPLSETQYF; CDR3nt: TGTGCCAGCTCCCCGTTATCCGAGACCCAGTACTTC
j_gene: TRBJ2-3; abundance: .; v_gene: TRBV4-1; d_gene: TRBD1; len: 15; CDR3aa: CASSLRDRVLDTQYF; CDR3nt: TGCGCCAGCAGCCTCCGGGACAGGGTCCTAGATACGCAGTATTTT
j_gene: TRBJ2-1; abundance: .; v_gene: TRBV7-3; d_gene: TRBD2; len: 13; CDR3aa: CASSPGGGVRQFF; CDR3nt: TGTGCCAGCAGCCCGGGAGGTGGTGTCCGGCAGTTCTTC
j_gene: TRBJ1-2; abundance: once; v_gene: TRBV28; d_gene: .; len: 14; CDR3aa: CASTTNGGNYGYTF; CDR3nt: TGTGCCAGCACGACGAATGGGGGGAACTATGGCTACACCTTC
j_gene: TRBJ1-4; abundance: .; v_gene: TRBV25-1; d_gene: TRBD1; len: 12; CDR3aa: CATSRGREKLFF; CDR3nt: TGTGCCACCTCGAGGGGGCGGGAAAAACTGTTTTTT
j_gene: TRBJ1-4; abundance: .; v_gene: TRBV7-2; d_gene: .; len: 16; CDR3aa: CASSMASVGPPEKLFF; CDR3nt: TGTGCCAGCAGCATGGCTTCCGTTGGGCCACCTGAAAAACTGTTTTTT